This TCR beta chain was identified during a study of neoadjuvant anti-PD-1 for oral cavity cancer. At the level of the study: Patients without progression got a fourth dose around day 43.

Using immunoSEQ multiplex PCR, the repertoire was profiled, and TCRdb retains in-frame clones only, with some absent. The profile covers 37,000 or so clones, with approximately 40% appearing a single time and approximately 15% taken by the ten largest. Time point meaning: after neoadjuvant nivolumab, at surgical resection. Patients had HPV-negative, locally advanced oral cavity squamous cell carcinoma. Germline V gene data show CDR1 as SNHLY and CDR2 as FYNNEI. Trimming removed 4 bases at V and 8 bases at J, with 18 bases between. There are 15 residues in the CDR3. This clone was seen a handful of times.

Sequencing was performed on tumor tissue, taken after nivolumab (anti-PD-1) treatment. The rearrangement links TRBV2 to TRBJ2-1; D uncertain. The sequence was collected from a person between 35 and 79 years old with oral cavity squamous cell carcinoma. DNA of the CDR3: TGTGCCAGCAGTGGCCGGGCCTTAGACCTCCATGAGCAGTTCTTC. Residues: CASSGRALDLHEQFF. Full variable domain (remainder filled in from reference TRBV2 and TRBJ2-1): EPEVTQTPSHQVTQMGQEVILRCVPISNHLYFYWYRQILGQKVEFLVSFYNNEISEKSEIFDDQFSVERPDGSNFTLKIRSTKLEDSAMYFCASSGRALDLHEQFFGPGTRLTVL.